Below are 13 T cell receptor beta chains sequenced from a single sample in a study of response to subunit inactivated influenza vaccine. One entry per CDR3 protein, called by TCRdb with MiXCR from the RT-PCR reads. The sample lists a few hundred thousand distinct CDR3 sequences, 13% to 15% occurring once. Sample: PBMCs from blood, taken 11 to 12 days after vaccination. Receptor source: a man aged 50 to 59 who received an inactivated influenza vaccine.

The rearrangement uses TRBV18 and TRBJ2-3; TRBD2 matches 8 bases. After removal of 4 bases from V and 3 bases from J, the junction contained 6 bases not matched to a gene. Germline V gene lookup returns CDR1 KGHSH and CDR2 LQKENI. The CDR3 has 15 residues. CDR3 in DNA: TGTGCCAGCTCACATCGGGAGGGCCGAACAGATACGCAGTATTTT. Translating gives CASSHREGRTDTQYF.

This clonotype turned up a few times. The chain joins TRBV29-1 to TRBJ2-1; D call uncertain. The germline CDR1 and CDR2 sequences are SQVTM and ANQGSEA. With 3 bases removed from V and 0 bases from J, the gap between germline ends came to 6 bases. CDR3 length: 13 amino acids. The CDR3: CSVDFSSYNEQFF. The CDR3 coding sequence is TGCAGCGTTGACTTTTCCTCCTACAATGAGCAGTTCTTC.

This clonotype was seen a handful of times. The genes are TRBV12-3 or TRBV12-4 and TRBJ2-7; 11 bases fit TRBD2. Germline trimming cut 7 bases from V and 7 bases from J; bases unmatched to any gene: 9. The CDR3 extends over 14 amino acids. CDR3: CASTLTSGMREQYF. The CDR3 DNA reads TGTGCCAGCACCCTGACTAGCGGGATGCGGGAGCAGTACTTC.

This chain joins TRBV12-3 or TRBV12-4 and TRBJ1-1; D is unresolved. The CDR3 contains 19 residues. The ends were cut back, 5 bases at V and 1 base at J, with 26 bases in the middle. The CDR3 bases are TGTGCCAGCAGTCCCACGAGAGTCTGGGGTGGAGTTGCGAACACTGAAGCTTTCTTT. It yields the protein CASSPTRVWGGVANTEAFF.

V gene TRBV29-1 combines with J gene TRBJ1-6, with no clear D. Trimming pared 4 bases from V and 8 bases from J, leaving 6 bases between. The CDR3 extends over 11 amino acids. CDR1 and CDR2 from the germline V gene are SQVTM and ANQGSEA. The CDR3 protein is CSVVSDSPLHF. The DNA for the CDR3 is TGCAGCGTTGTTAGCGATTCACCCCTCCACTTT.

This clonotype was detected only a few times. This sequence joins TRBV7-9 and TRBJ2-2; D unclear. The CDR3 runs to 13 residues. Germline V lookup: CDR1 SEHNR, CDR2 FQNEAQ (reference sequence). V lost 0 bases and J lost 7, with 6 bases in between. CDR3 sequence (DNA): TGTGCCAGCAGCTTAGCAGGGAACGGGGAGCTGTTTTTT. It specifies CASSLAGNGELFF.

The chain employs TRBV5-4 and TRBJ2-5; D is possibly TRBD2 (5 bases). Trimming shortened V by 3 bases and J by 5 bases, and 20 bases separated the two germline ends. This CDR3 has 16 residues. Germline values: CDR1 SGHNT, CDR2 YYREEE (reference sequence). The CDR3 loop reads CASSSAGVKDWETQYF. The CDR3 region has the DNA TGTGCCAGCAGCTCGGCCGGGGTTAAGGATTGGGAGACCCAGTACTTC.

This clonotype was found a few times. The CDR3 sequence is CASSVLRTTLNTEAFF. CDR3 DNA: TGTGCCAGCAGTGTGTTGAGGACGACTTTGAACACTGAAGCTTTCTTT. This chain connects TRBV6-1 to TRBJ1-1; D gene ambiguous. The V gene's germline CDR1 is MNHNS and CDR2 SASEGT. CDR3 size: 16 residues. Between the trimmed V and J ends, which lost 4 bases and 0 bases, there was a span of 15 bases.

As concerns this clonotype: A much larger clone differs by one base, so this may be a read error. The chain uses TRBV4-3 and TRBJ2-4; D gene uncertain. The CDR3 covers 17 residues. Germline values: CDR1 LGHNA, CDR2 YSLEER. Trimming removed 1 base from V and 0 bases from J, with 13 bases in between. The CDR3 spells CASSQGREELAKNIQYF. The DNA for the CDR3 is TGCGCCAGCAGCCAAGGGAGAGAAGAGCTAGCCAAAAACATTCAGTACTTC.

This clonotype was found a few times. The CDR3 sequence is CSVWRPQETQYF. CDR3 DNA: TGCAGTGTATGGAGGCCTCAAGAGACCCAGTACTTC. The chain recombines TRBV20-1 with TRBJ2-5; tentatively, D is TRBD2 (5 bases). The germline V gene encodes CDR1 DFQATT and CDR2 SNEGSKA (reference sequence). The CDR3 contains 12 residues. The V and J ends lost 7 bases and 2 bases respectively, with 11 bases between them.

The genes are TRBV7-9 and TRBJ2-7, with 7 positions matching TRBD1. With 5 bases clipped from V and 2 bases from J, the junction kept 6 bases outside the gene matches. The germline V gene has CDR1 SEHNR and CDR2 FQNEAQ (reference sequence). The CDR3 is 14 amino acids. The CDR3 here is CASSHLTGTYEQYF. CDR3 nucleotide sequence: TGTGCCAGCAGCCACCTGACAGGGACCTACGAGCAGTACTTC.

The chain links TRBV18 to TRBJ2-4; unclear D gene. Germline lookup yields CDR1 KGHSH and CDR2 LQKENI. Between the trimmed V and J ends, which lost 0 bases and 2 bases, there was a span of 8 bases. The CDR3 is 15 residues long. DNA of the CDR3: TGTGCCAGCTCACCACCGGGGTTGACCAAAAACATTCAGTACTTC. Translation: CASSPPGLTKNIQYF.

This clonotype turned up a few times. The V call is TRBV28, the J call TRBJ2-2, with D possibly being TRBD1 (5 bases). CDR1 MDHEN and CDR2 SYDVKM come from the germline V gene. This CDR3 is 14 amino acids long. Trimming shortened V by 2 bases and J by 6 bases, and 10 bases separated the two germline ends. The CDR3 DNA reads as TGTGCCAGCAGTTTAGTCAGGGTCCCCGGGGAGCTGTTTTTT. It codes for CASSLVRVPGELFF.